The sequence of this T cell receptor (beta chain) was determined in a study of cytomegalovirus exposure and HLA in healthy donors. Study-level findings and limits: The authors listed roughly 150 TCR beta chains as cytomegalovirus-associated.

This CDR3 has 13 residues. The germline V gene has CDR1 MNHEY and CDR2 SMNVEV (reference sequence). V lost 4 bases and J 7 bases, leaving 14 bases between the germline ends. With regard to this clone: The antigen remains undetermined.

Here immunoSEQ multiplex PCR was the method, and the copy in TCRdb shows in-frame clones only, minus some. The table shows 130,000 or so clones, with 70% to 90% occurring only once. This TCR came from a young woman in good health and CMV-seropositive. The specimen was PBMCs. The chain couples TRBV27 to TRBJ2-7; TRBD2 might be the D (6 bases). CDR3 coding DNA: TGTGCCAGCAGTTCTGCGGGGATGTTAGAGCAGTACTTC. As protein: CASSSAGMLEQYF.